These 24 T cell receptor beta chains originate from one sample sequenced in a study of CD8 T cells in Susac syndrome. With random hexamers, roughly 0.45 to 1 ug RNA was reverse transcribed. TCRdb ran MiXCR on the immunoSEQ multiplex PCR reads and lists one entry per CDR3 protein. The sample contains about 130,000 distinct CDR3 sequences, approximately 94% of which appear only once. The specimen was CD4+ T cells from PBMCs. These receptors were collected from a human donor with multiple sclerosis.

This clonotype has only one observation. The V gene is TRBV5-1, the J gene TRBJ2-1, with D possibly being TRBD1 or TRBD2 (5 bases each). The CDR3 has 17 amino acids. V lost 0 bases and J 6 bases, leaving 19 bases between the germline ends. CDR1 is SGHRS and CDR2 is YFSETQ in the germline V gene. The CDR3 region is CASSLGGSGAQSNEQFF. As DNA, the CDR3 is TGCGCCAGCAGCTTGGGAGGATCCGGGGCGCAGAGCAATGAGCAGTTCTTC. Full variable domain (outside the CDR3, taken from reference TRBV5-1 and TRBJ2-1): KAGVTQTPRYLIKTRGQQVTLSCSPISGHRSVSWYQQTPGQGLQFLFEYFSETQRNKGNFPGRFSGRQFSNSRSEMNVSTLELGDSALYLCASSLGGSGAQSNEQFFGPGTRLTVL.

This clonotype was recorded only once. The V and J genes are TRBV5-6 and TRBJ2-6; 7 bases line up with TRBD1. CDR1 and CDR2 from the germline V gene are SGHDT and YYEEEE. The CDR3 totals 16 residues. Losses at the gene ends were 3 bases for V and 4 bases for J; bases not matched to a gene: 7. The CDR3 bases are TGTGCCAGCAGCTCCGAGGGGGCTTCAGGGGCCAACGTCCTGACTTTC. Translating it yields CASSSEGASGANVLTF.

This chain connects TRBV27 to TRBJ1-1; possibly TRBD1 for D (6 bases). V was pared by 6 bases and J by 0 bases, with 23 bases between. The germline V gene has CDR1 MNHEY and CDR2 SMNVEV (reference sequence). The CDR3 has 18 amino acids. The CDR3 loop reads CASSHKRGGVDMNTEAFF. CDR3 bases: TGTGCCAGCAGCCATAAGAGGGGGGGGGTCGACATGAACACTGAAGCTTTCTTT.

The chain is built from TRBV4-1 and TRBJ2-7; D not resolved. V was trimmed by 0 bases and J by 3 bases, leaving 3 bases between them. CDR1 and CDR2 from the germline V gene are MGHRA and YSYEKL. The CDR3 contains 12 residues. The DNA for the CDR3 is TGCGCCAGCAGCCAAGACGTCTACGAGCAGTACTTC. Amino acids: CASSQDVYEQYF.

V gene TRBV4-1 combines with J gene TRBJ1-4, with D possibly matching TRBD1 (6 bases). V was shortened by 5 bases and J by 3 bases, with 10 bases between the two germline ends. Germline assignment: CDR1 MGHRA and CDR2 YSYEKL. This CDR3 contains 14 residues. The chain's CDR3 is CASSRGLANEKLFF. The DNA of the CDR3 is TGCGCCAGCAGCAGGGGGTTAGCTAATGAAAAACTGTTTTTT.

Only one count was recorded for this clonotype. The V gene is TRBV2, the J gene TRBJ2-5; D may be TRBD2 (5 bases). The CDR3 covers 13 residues. The germline V gene has CDR1 SNHLY and CDR2 FYNNEI. V lost 4 bases and J 3 bases, leaving 9 bases between the germline ends. The CDR3 is CASSGVGEETQYF. The DNA of the CDR3 is TGTGCCAGCAGTGGCGTCGGGGAAGAGACCCAGTACTTC.

V gene TRBV29-1 combines with J gene TRBJ2-1; D gene ambiguous. The CDR3 runs to 11 residues. From germline, CDR1 is SQVTM and CDR2 ANQGSEA. The V end was cut by 7 bases, the J end by 4 bases, with 8 bases between. CDR3 region: CSDQAYNEQFF. The CDR3 DNA follows: TGCAGCGATCAGGCGTACAATGAGCAGTTCTTC.

The rearrangement joins TRBV6-5 to TRBJ2-5; TRBD1 matches at 8 bases. V lost 5 bases and J lost 5; bases outside the gene matches: 10. Germline V CDR1 and CDR2: MNHEY, SVGAGI. The CDR3 extends over 15 amino acids. The CDR3: CASSRGTGGRETQYF. The CDR3 bases are TGTGCCAGCAGTCGTGGGACAGGTGGGAGGGAGACCCAGTACTTC.

The chain uses TRBV5-4 and TRBJ2-2; 12 nucleotides line up with TRBD1. The CDR3 loop spans 17 amino acids. CDR1 is SGHNT and CDR2 is YYREEE in the germline V gene (reference sequence). Trimming cost V 4 bases and J 3 bases; bases outside gene matches: 7. CDR3 bases: TGTGCCAGCAGCATGCCGGGACAGGGGGCTTACACCGGGGAGCTGTTTTTT. This codes for CASSMPGQGAYTGELFF.

This sequence joins TRBV4-3 and TRBJ2-3, with D unresolved. Germline-derived CDR1 and CDR2 are LGHNA and YSLEER. The CDR3 is 14 amino acids. The V end was cut by 7 bases, the J end by 4 bases, with 15 bases between. Here the CDR3 reads CASKQGPVADTQYF. Here the CDR3 DNA reads TGCGCCAGCAAACAAGGGCCAGTCGCAGATACGCAGTATTTT.

The rearrangement uses TRBV7-9 and TRBJ2-7; 8 nucleotides align to TRBD1. Trimming removed 2 bases from V and 0 bases from J; junction bases left unmatched: 6. CDR1 SEHNR and CDR2 FQNEAQ come from the germline V gene (reference sequence). This CDR3 is 16 amino acids long. The DNA of the CDR3 is TGTGCCAGCAGCTTACCCCCCCAGGGGGCCTCCTACGAGCAGTACTTC. This gives the protein CASSLPPQGASYEQYF.

As concerns this clonotype: An end of the junction differs from the germline gene, which may be a read error. The chain recombines TRBV19 with TRBJ2-1; 10 nucleotides agree with TRBD2. Germline V gene data show CDR1 as LNHDA and CDR2 as SQIVND (reference sequence). CDR3 size: 16 residues. The CDR3 loop is CASSILAGASFNEQFF. In DNA form, the CDR3 reads TGTGCCAGTAGTATCCTAGCGGGGGCCTCCTTCAATGAGCAGTTCTTC.

The rearrangement links TRBV12-3 or TRBV12-4 to TRBJ1-1, with D perhaps TRBD1 (5 bases). This CDR3 is 12 amino acids long. V gave up 5 bases and J gave up 10 bases, with 14 bases separating them. The CDR3 is CASSLWERGAFF. CDR3 nucleotides: TGTGCCAGCAGTCTATGGGAGAGGGGAGCTTTCTTT.

The chain links TRBV6-5 to TRBJ2-1; 7 bases agree with TRBD2. Germline loops: CDR1 MNHEY, CDR2 SVGAGI. The trim removed 2 bases at V and 9 bases at J, leaving 4 bases unmatched. This CDR3 has 13 amino acids. The CDR3 nucleotides read TGTGCCAGCAGTTACCAAGGGAGGGGTGAGCAGTTCTTC. This translates into CASSYQGRGEQFF.

The V call is TRBV12-3 or TRBV12-4, the J call TRBJ2-5; no clear D gene. This CDR3 contains 14 residues. The ends were cut back, 6 bases at V and 1 base at J, with 12 bases in the middle. Written as DNA, the CDR3 is TGTGCCAGCAGCCGTCGCCGGAGCCAAGAGACCCAGTACTTC. Protein: CASSRRRSQETQYF.

J is TRBJ2-7 and V is TRBV5-1; 7 bases are a match to TRBD1. Losses at the gene ends were 3 bases for V and 5 bases for J; bases not matched to a gene: 8. Germline V lookup: CDR1 SGHRS, CDR2 YFSETQ. CDR3 size: 14 residues. The CDR3: CASSSMNRGDEQYF. For the CDR3, the DNA is TGCGCCAGCAGCTCTATGAACAGGGGCGACGAGCAGTACTTC.

The V and J genes are TRBV5-4 and TRBJ1-1; weak D call: TRBD1 (6 bases). CDR1 is SGHNT and CDR2 is YYREEE in the germline V gene (reference sequence). V was cut by 2 bases and J by 4 bases, with 9 bases left in between. This CDR3 comprises 13 residues. CDR3 sequence (DNA): TGTGCCAGCAGCTTCGAAGGGGGCACTGAAGCTTTCTTT. Protein sequence: CASSFEGGTEAFF. Full variable domain (remainder filled in from reference TRBV5-4 and TRBJ1-1): ETGVTQSPTHLIKTRGQQVTLRCSSQSGHNTVSWYQQALGQGPQFIFQYYREEENGRGNFPPRFSGLQFPNYSSELNVNALELDDSALYLCASSFEGGTEAFFGQGTRLTVV.

The table lists this clonotype with a few counts. V is TRBV18 and J is TRBJ2-2, with D hard to call. The ends were cut back, 1 base at V and 3 bases at J, with 3 bases in the middle. The CDR3 is 13 amino acids. The germline V gene encodes CDR1 KGHSH and CDR2 LQKENI. CDR3: CASSPRYTGELFF. The CDR3 coding sequence is TGTGCCAGCTCACCACGATACACCGGGGAGCTGTTTTTT.

The rearrangement uses TRBV14 and TRBJ2-7; 11 bases are shared with TRBD1. V dropped 5 bases and J dropped 10; count of bases not matched to a gene: 13. The germline V gene encodes CDR1 SGHDN and CDR2 FVKESK. This CDR3 has 15 amino acids. The CDR3 nucleotides are TGTGCCAGCAGCTCTCGGACAGGGGGCTCAAGCGTACAGTACTTC. Translating gives CASSSRTGGSSVQYF.

The CDR3 loop is CASKEYMGRDSGANVLTF. In DNA, the CDR3 is TGCGCCAGCAAAGAATATATGGGACGGGACTCTGGGGCCAACGTCCTGACTTTC. J is TRBJ2-6 and V is TRBV5-1; D is tentatively TRBD1 or TRBD2 (5 bases each). The CDR3 runs to 18 residues. V dropped 6 bases and J dropped 0 bases, with 19 bases sitting between them. Per germline, CDR1 SGHRS and CDR2 YFSETQ.

The gene calls are TRBV3-1 and TRBJ2-7; D gene unclear. CDR3 length: 13 residues. Germline-derived CDR1 and CDR2 are LGHDT and YNNKEL (reference sequence). The V gene lost 3 bases and the J gene lost 7 bases, with 13 bases spanning the gap. As DNA, the CDR3 is TGTGCCAGCAGCCATCATGACACGAGGGAGCAGTACTTC. Translated, it gives CASSHHDTREQYF.

The chain combines TRBV7-2 with TRBJ1-2; no clear D gene. The germline gives CDR1 SGHTA, CDR2 FQGNSA. Trimming left V 5 bases short and J 0 bases short, with 10 bases between. CDR3 size: 14 residues. In nucleotides, the CDR3 is TGTGCCAGCAGCCGCAGGCCCCCTAACTATGGCTACACCTTC. It encodes CASSRRPPNYGYTF. The full variable domain, with the rest looked up from reference TRBV7-2 and TRBJ1-2, is GAGVSQSPSNKVTEKGKDVELRCDPISGHTALYWYRQSLGQGLEFLIYFQGNSAPDKSGLPSDRFSAERTGGSVSTLTIQRTQQEDSAVYLCASSRRPPNYGYTFGSGTRLTVV.

V usage is TRBV20-1 and J usage is TRBJ2-5; perhaps D is TRBD1 or TRBD2 (6 bases each). V dropped 1 base and J dropped 0 bases, with 18 bases sitting between them. The germline V gene encodes CDR1 DFQATT and CDR2 SNEGSKA (reference sequence). The CDR3 covers 17 residues. The CDR3 bases are TGCAGTGCTAGAGCCCCGGGGGCGGATATGTACCAAGAGACCCAGTACTTC. This encodes CSARAPGADMYQETQYF.

The chain joins TRBV12-3 or TRBV12-4 to TRBJ1-2; the match to TRBD1 covers 9 bases. J gave up 5 bases and V 5 bases, and 3 bases lay outside the gene matches. The CDR3 has 13 amino acids. As DNA, the CDR3 is TGTGCCAGCAGTCCTGGGACAGGGTATGGCTACACCTTC. Encoded protein: CASSPGTGYGYTF.